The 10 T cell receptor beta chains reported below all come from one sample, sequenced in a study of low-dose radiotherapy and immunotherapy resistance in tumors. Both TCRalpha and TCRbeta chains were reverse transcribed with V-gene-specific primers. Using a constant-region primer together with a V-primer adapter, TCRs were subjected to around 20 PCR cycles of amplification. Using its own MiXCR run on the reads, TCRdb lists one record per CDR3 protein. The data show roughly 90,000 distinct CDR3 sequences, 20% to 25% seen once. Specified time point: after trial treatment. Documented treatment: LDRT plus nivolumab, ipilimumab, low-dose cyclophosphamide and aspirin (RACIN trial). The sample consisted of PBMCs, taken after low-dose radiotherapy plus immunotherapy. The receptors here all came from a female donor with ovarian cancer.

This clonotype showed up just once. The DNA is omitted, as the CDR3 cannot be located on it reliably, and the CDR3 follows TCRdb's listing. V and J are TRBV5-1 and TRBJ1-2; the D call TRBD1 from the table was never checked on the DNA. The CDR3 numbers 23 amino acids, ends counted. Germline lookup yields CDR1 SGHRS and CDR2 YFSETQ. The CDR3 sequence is CASTNQTSMYLCASRTGGGGYTF.

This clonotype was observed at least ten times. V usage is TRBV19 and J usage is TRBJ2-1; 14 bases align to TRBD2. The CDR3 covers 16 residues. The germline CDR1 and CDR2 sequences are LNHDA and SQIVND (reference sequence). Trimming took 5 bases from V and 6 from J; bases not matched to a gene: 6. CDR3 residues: CASSRTSGRRGNEQFF. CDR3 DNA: TGTGCCAGTAGTCGGACTAGCGGGAGGAGGGGCAATGAGCAGTTCTTC.

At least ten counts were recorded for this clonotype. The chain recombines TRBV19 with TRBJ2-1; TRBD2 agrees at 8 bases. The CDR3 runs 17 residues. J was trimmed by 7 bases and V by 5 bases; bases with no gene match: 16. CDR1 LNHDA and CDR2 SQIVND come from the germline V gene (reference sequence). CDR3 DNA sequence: TGTGCCAGTAGTCCTGCGCGGGGGGCCGGTGGGGGGAATGAGCAGTTCTTC. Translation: CASSPARGAGGGNEQFF.

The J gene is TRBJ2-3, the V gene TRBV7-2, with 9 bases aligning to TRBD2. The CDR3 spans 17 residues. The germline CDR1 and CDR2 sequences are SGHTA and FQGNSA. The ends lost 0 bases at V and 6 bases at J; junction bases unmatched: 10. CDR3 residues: CASSLAYGGGARDTQYF. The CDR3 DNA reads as TGTGCCAGCAGCTTAGCGTACGGCGGGGGGGCCAGGGATACGCAGTATTTT.

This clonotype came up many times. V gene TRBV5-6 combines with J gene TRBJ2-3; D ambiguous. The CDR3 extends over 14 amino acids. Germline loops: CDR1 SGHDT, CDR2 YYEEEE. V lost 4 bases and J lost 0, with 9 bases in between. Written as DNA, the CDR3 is TGTGCCAGCAGCCTCCCGACTAGCACAGATACGCAGTATTTT. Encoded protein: CASSLPTSTDTQYF.

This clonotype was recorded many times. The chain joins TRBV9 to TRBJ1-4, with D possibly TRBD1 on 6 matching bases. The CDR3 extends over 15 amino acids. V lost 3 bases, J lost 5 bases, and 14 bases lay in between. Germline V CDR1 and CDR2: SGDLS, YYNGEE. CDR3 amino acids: CASSAGTTLNEKLFF. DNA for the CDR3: TGTGCCAGCAGCGCCGGGACAACCCTGAATGAAAAACTGTTTTTT.

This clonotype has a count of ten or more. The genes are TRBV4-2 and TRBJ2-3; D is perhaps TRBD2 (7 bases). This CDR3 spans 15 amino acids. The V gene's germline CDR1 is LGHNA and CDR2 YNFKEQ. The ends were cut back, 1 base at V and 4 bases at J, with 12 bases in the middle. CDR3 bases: TGTGCCAGCAGCCAAGTCTCGGGGGGCGCAGATACGCAGTATTTT. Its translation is CASSQVSGGADTQYF.

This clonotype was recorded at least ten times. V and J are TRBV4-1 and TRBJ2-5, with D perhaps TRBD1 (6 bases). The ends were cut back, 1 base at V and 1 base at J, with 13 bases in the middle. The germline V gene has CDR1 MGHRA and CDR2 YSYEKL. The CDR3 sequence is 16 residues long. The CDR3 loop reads CASSQGGQTFQETQYF. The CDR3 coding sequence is TGCGCCAGCAGCCAAGGTGGACAGACATTCCAAGAGACCCAGTACTTC.

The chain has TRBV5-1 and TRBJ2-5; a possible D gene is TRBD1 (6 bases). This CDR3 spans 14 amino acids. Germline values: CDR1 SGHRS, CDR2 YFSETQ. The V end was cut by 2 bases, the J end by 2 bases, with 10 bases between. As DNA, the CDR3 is TGCGCCAGCAGCTTCAACGACAGGCAAGAGACCCAGTACTTC. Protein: CASSFNDRQETQYF.

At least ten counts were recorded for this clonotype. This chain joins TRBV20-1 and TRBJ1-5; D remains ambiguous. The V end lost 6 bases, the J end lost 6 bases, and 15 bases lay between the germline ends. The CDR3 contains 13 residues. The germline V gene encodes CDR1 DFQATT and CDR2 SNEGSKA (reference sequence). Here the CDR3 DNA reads TGCAGTGCAACGACCGGGGAGAGTCAGCCCCAGCATTTT. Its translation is CSATTGESQPQHF.